The 6 T cell receptor beta chains presented below share a single source sample, sequenced in a study of blood T cell repertoires in COVID-19. Assay used: immunoSEQ multiplex PCR; TCRdb lists only in-frame clones, some missing. The sample has roughly 200,000 clones; over 80% are singletons. Material for sequencing was peripheral blood. All receptors derive from a woman aged 60-70 years with COVID-19, enrolled during active disease.

In DNA form, the CDR3 reads TGTGCCAGTAGTATTTTCCTTGAAGCTTTCTTT. As protein: CASSIFLEAFF. This chain links TRBV19 with TRBJ1-1, with unresolved D. The V gene's germline CDR1 is LNHDA and CDR2 SQIVND (reference sequence). The V end lost 3 bases, the J end lost 7 bases, and 6 bases lay between the germline ends. CDR3 length: 11 amino acids.

The chain links TRBV28 to TRBJ2-7, with D uncertain. This CDR3 is built from 15 residues. The V and J ends lost 4 bases and 3 bases respectively, with 16 bases between them. Germline V CDR1 and CDR2: MDHEN, SYDVKM. CDR3 amino acids: CASSSQGAPNYEQYF. The CDR3 DNA reads as TGTGCCAGCAGTTCTCAAGGAGCCCCCAACTACGAGCAGTACTTC.

The DNA for the CDR3 is TGTGCCAGCTCACCAAGAGCCCCGTCAAGTTCACCCCTCCACTTT. This translates into CASSPRAPSSSPLHF. The chain combines TRBV18 with TRBJ1-6; no clear D. The V gene's germline CDR1 is KGHSH and CDR2 LQKENI. The CDR3 consists of 15 residues. V lost 2 bases and J lost 9, with 14 bases in between.

This chain links TRBV7-2 with TRBJ1-2, with TRBD1 identical over 8 bases. With V trimmed by 1 base and J by 4 bases, 5 bases remained unmatched. Germline loops: CDR1 SGHTA, CDR2 FQGNSA. This CDR3 is 15 amino acids long. The CDR3 DNA reads as TGTGCCAGCAGCTTAGAGCAGGGGGCCATCTATGGCTACACCTTC. Protein: CASSLEQGAIYGYTF. Complete variable domain (other parts from reference TRBV7-2 and TRBJ1-2): GAGVSQSPSNKVTEKGKDVELRCDPISGHTALYWYRQSLGQGLEFLIYFQGNSAPDKSGLPSDRFSAERTGGSVSTLTIQRTQQEDSAVYLCASSLEQGAIYGYTFGSGTRLTVV.

J is TRBJ2-1 and V is TRBV24-1; 12 bases are a match to TRBD2. The J segment lost 7 bases and the V segment lost 1 base, leaving 13 bases of the junction unmatched. Germline CDR1 reads KGHDR; CDR2 reads SFDVKD. The CDR3 is 19 amino acids. The CDR3 bases are TGTGCCACCAGTGATTTTAACGGGACTAGCGGGCCTAGGGATAATGAGCAGTTCTTC. This translates into CATSDFNGTSGPRDNEQFF.

The V call is TRBV2, the J call TRBJ2-7; D is undetermined. Trimming left V 6 bases short and J 3 bases short, with 6 bases between. The CDR3 is 11 residues long. CDR1 and CDR2 from the germline V gene are SNHLY and FYNNEI. The CDR3 here is CASSPLYEQYF. DNA of the CDR3: TGTGCCAGCAGCCCCCTCTACGAGCAGTACTTC. Variable domain in full (rest from reference TRBV2 and TRBJ2-7): EPEVTQTPSHQVTQMGQEVILRCVPISNHLYFYWYRQILGQKVEFLVSFYNNEISEKSEIFDDQFSVERPDGSNFTLKIRSTKLEDSAMYFCASSPLYEQYFGPGTRLTVT.